The 13 T cell receptor beta chains in this list originate from one sample, sequenced in a study of beta chain features in type 1 diabetes. Sequenced material consisted of expressed TCRB transcripts (all of the isolated RNA was reverse transcribed). Assay used: immunoSEQ multiplex PCR; TCRdb lists only in-frame clones, some missing. The data show roughly 240,000 clones, approximately 14% seen once. Input material: naive CD4+ T cells from blood. Receptor source: a middle-aged woman in good health.

This clone has more than one count but fewer than ten. The gene calls are TRBV6-5 and TRBJ2-3, with TRBD1 as a possible D gene (6 bases). Trimming took 5 bases from V and 7 from J, leaving 16 bases between them. There are 14 residues in the CDR3. Germline V CDR1 and CDR2: MNHEY, SVGAGI. CDR3 protein: CASSLTGSSNTQYF. The CDR3 nucleotides read TGTGCCAGCAGTCTTACAGGGAGTTCAAATACGCAGTATTTT.

The CDR3 sequence is CAISGAGTDTQYF. As DNA, the CDR3 is TGTGCCATCAGTGGAGCGGGCACAGATACGCAGTATTTT. The chain uses TRBV10-3 and TRBJ2-3, with D tentatively TRBD2 (5 bases). This CDR3 comprises 13 residues. Per the germline V gene, CDR1 is ENHRY and CDR2 is SYGVKD. V lost 4 bases and J lost 1, with 6 bases in between.

This clone occurred a few times. The rearrangement joins TRBV10-3 to TRBJ1-5, with D maybe TRBD1 (5 bases). Germline V CDR1 and CDR2: ENHRY, SYGVKD. V was shortened by 5 bases and J by 0 bases, with 17 bases between the two germline ends. CDR3 length: 17 residues. Here the CDR3 DNA reads TGTGCCATCAGTCAGCGGGGGGTCGGTGATAGCAATCAGCCCCAGCATTTT. It translates to CAISQRGVGDSNQPQHF.

This clone has just a few counts. The V gene is TRBV27, the J gene TRBJ2-7, with 7 bases identical to TRBD1. The germline gives CDR1 MNHEY, CDR2 SMNVEV (reference sequence). The junction had 8 bases not matched to a gene; V was cut back by 6 bases and J by 0 bases. The length of the CDR3 is 15 residues. Here the CDR3 reads CASRQPGGSSYEQYF. CDR3 DNA: TGTGCCAGCAGGCAGCCAGGGGGTAGCTCCTACGAGCAGTACTTC.

This clone was seen more than once but under ten times. The chain is built from TRBV25-1 and TRBJ2-5; weak D call: TRBD2 (5 bases). Germline lookup yields CDR1 MGHDK and CDR2 SYGVNS. This CDR3 comprises 15 residues. Trimming cost V 9 bases and J 2 bases, with 19 bases left between them. CDR3 bases: TGTGCCAGTAGCCCTGGACGGGAAACTCAAGAGACCCAGTACTTC. This gives the protein CASSPGRETQETQYF.

This clone was found a few times. The chain employs TRBV14 and TRBJ2-3; TRBD2 matches 10 bases. The CDR3 has 13 amino acids. Unmatched junction bases numbered 2, after V lost 6 bases and J lost 5 bases. The germline V gene encodes CDR1 SGHDN and CDR2 FVKESK. The CDR3: CASRLAGEDTQYF. The CDR3 coding sequence is TGTGCCAGCAGGCTAGCGGGAGAAGATACGCAGTATTTT.

In DNA form, the CDR3 reads TGTGCCAGCAGCATAACAGGGGGCTTCACTGAAGCTTTCTTT. Its translation is CASSITGGFTEAFF. The gene calls are TRBV7-2 and TRBJ1-1; 9 positions match TRBD1. With 5 bases clipped from V and 4 bases from J, the junction kept 5 bases outside the gene matches. Germline CDR1 and CDR2: SGHTA and FQGNSA. CDR3 length: 14 residues. Full variable domain (outside the CDR3, taken from reference TRBV7-2 and TRBJ1-1): GAGVSQSPSNKVTEKGKDVELRCDPISGHTALYWYRQSLGQGLEFLIYFQGNSAPDKSGLPSDRFSAERTGGSVSTLTIQRTQQEDSAVYLCASSITGGFTEAFFGQGTRLTVV.

This clone showed up many times. The gene calls are TRBV7-9 and TRBJ2-1, with 8 bases identical to TRBD1. The CDR3 consists of 15 residues. V lost 5 bases and J lost 3; bases outside the gene matches: 6. Germline lookup yields CDR1 SEHNR and CDR2 FQNEAQ (reference sequence). The CDR3 nucleotides read TGTGCCAGCAGCCCGTTAGACAGGGGCTACAATGAGCAGTTCTTC. Translating gives CASSPLDRGYNEQFF. The entire variable domain, with the rest obtained from reference TRBV7-9 and TRBJ2-1, is as follows: DTGVSQNPRHKITKRGQNVTFRCDPISEHNRLYWYRQTLGQGPEFLTYFQNEAQLEKSRLLSDRFSAERPKGSFSTLEIQRTEQGDSAMYLCASSPLDRGYNEQFFGPGTRLTVL.

The genes are TRBV9 and TRBJ2-3; D might be TRBD2 (6 bases). The CDR3 runs 15 residues. Germline CDR1 and CDR2: SGDLS and YYNGEE. Trimming left V 3 bases short and J 5 bases short, with 16 bases between. The CDR3 region is CASSARGDLGDTQYF. Written as DNA, the CDR3 is TGTGCCAGCAGCGCACGCGGGGATCTTGGAGATACGCAGTATTTT.

The V call is TRBV15, the J call TRBJ1-1; possibly TRBD1 for D (6 bases). Trimming took off 1 base at V and 6 bases at J, with 15 bases between the two ends. The germline V gene has CDR1 LNHNV and CDR2 YYDKDF (reference sequence). The CDR3 runs 15 residues. The CDR3 coding sequence is TGTGCCACCAGCAGAGGTCAATTGCGGGGGCCTGAAGCTTTCTTT. Translation: CATSRGQLRGPEAFF.

This clone appeared a few times. This chain uses TRBV2 with TRBJ2-4; D gene unclear. The CDR3 covers 12 residues. Germline V lookup: CDR1 SNHLY, CDR2 FYNNEI. Trimming removed 3 bases at V and 9 bases at J, with 9 bases between. The CDR3: CASSDDTPIQYF. The CDR3 DNA is TGTGCCAGCAGTGACGACACTCCCATTCAGTACTTC.

This clone was picked up a small number of times. The V and J genes are TRBV7-2 and TRBJ1-4; the D gene is possibly TRBD1 (5 bases). The CDR3 runs to 14 residues. Between the trimmed V and J ends, which lost 1 base and 8 bases, there was a span of 11 bases. Germline CDR1 and CDR2: SGHTA and FQGNSA. The CDR3 DNA sequence: TGTGCCAGCAGCTTAGGGTTGGGGGGGGAAAAACTGTTTTTT. This encodes CASSLGLGGEKLFF.

The chain uses TRBV5-4 and TRBJ1-2; TRBD1 matches at 9 bases. Germline CDR1 reads SGHNT; CDR2 reads YYREEE (reference sequence). The CDR3 is made up of 16 amino acids. Losses at the gene ends were 2 bases for V and 4 bases for J; bases not matched to a gene: 9. The chain's CDR3 is CASSFFGQGFGYGYTF. The CDR3, as DNA: TGTGCCAGCAGCTTCTTCGGACAGGGGTTCGGCTATGGCTACACCTTC.